What follows describes a single T cell receptor beta chain. Its matching antigen is unknown. The PCR used 60 Vbeta and 13 Jbeta primers. Original processing methods: Unique TCR beta chains totaled some 78 million in a later count, with roughly 11 million of them shared. Generated by immunoSEQ multiplex PCR, the TCRdb table keeps only in-frame clones and is missing some. The DNA was the basis for D and trimming; V, J and clone size are from that table. The repertoire includes some 150,000 clones, 79% of them detected once, and about 2.5% sits in the top ten. CDR1 SQVTM and CDR2 ANQGSEA come from the germline V gene. J lost 7 bases, V lost 6 bases, and 10 bases had no gene match. This CDR3 is built from 14 residues. The sample is drawn from a study of cytomegalovirus exposure and HLA in healthy donors. General study findings and limits: Relative to equally common others, HLA-associated TCR beta chains showed greater clonal expansion in a later analysis. Some highly shared sequence variants likely arose as a pipeline artifact.

The receptor was isolated from a woman between 45 and 65 years old in good health and CMV-seronegative. Sequenced material: PBMCs. V usage is TRBV29-1 and J usage is TRBJ2-1; TRBD1 aligns across 9 bases. CDR3 nucleotide sequence: TGCAGCGTCCGGGACAGGGAAAACCGAAATGAGCAGTTCTTC. Translated, it gives CSVRDRENRNEQFF.